One and the same sample provided the 3 T cell receptor beta chains below, sequenced in a study of blood T cell repertoires in COVID-19. Clones were read by immunoSEQ multiplex PCR, and TCRdb kept only the in-frame ones, dropping some. The sample carries roughly 50,000 clones, about 82% recorded once. Sequenced: peripheral blood. These receptors all come from a woman aged 60-70 years with acute or convalescent COVID-19.

The chain uses TRBV11-2 and TRBJ2-5; TRBD2 agrees at 8 bases. V was clipped by 3 bases and J by 5 bases; unmatched bases: 8. This CDR3 spans 15 amino acids. Per germline, CDR1 SGHAT and CDR2 FQNNGV. The CDR3 nucleotides are TGTGCCAGCAGCTTGGGGCTAGCGGGCCGGGAGACCCAGTACTTC. Translating gives CASSLGLAGRETQYF. The full variable domain, completed using reference TRBV11-2 and TRBJ2-5, is EAGVAQSPRYKIIEKRQSVAFWCNPISGHATLYWYQQILGQGPKLLIQFQNNGVVDDSQLPKDRFSAERLKGVDSTLKIQPAKLEDSAVYLCASSLGLAGRETQYFGPGTRLLVL.

This clone turned up a few times. This chain connects TRBV6-6 to TRBJ1-4, with 7 positions matching TRBD1. Trimming took 5 bases from V and 7 from J; bases not matched to a gene: 7. The V gene's germline CDR1 is MNHNY and CDR2 SVGAGI (reference sequence). The CDR3 runs 14 residues. The CDR3, as DNA: TGTGCCAGCAGTGGAGGGGGCACGGGTGAAAAACTGTTTTTT. Translated: CASSGGGTGEKLFF.

This clone was seen more than once but under ten times. This chain joins TRBV7-9 and TRBJ1-1; D is unclear. From germline, CDR1 is SEHNR and CDR2 FQNEAQ (reference sequence). Trimming cost V 1 base and J 6 bases, with 3 bases left between them. CDR3 length: 11 amino acids. CDR3 nucleotide sequence: TGTGCCAGCAGCTTAGTATCTGAAGCTTTCTTT. Its translation: CASSLVSEAFF.